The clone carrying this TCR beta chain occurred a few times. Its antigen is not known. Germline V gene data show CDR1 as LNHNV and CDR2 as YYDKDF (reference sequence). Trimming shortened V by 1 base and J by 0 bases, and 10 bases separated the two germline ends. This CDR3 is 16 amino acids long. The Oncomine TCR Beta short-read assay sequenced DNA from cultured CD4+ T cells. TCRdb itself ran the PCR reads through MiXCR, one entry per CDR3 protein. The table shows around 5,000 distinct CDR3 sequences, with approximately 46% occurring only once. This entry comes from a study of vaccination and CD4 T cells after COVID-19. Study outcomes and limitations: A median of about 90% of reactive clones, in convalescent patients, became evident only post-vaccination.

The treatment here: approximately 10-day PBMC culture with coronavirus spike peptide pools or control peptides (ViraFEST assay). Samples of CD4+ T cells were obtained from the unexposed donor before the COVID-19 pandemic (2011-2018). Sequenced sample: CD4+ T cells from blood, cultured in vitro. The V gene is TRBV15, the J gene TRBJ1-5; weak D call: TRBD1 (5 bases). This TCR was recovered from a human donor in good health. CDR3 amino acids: CATSRVGTDSNQPQHF. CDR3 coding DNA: TGTGCCACCAGCAGAGTAGGGACCGATAGCAATCAGCCCCAGCATTTT.